One sample yielded the 9 T cell receptor beta chains listed below, sequenced in a study of OX40 agonist ivuxolimab in advanced cancers. Clones were read by immunoSEQ multiplex PCR, and TCRdb kept only the in-frame ones, dropping some. The table includes tens of thousands of clones, roughly 90% detected once. This material consisted of CD4+ or CD8+ T cells sorted from blood, taken in a trial of the OX40 agonist ivuxolimab. The receptors come from an adult with an advanced solid tumor such as melanoma, head and neck, liver or kidney cancer.

V is TRBV19 and J is TRBJ1-6; D remains ambiguous. This CDR3 has 12 amino acids. Germline V CDR1 and CDR2: LNHDA, SQIVND (reference sequence). Trimming stripped 6 bases from V and 7 bases from J, with 7 bases between. This chain's CDR3 is CASSTRNSPLHF. Here the CDR3 DNA reads TGTGCCAGTAGCACGCGGAATTCACCCCTCCACTTT.

The rearrangement joins TRBV7-3 to TRBJ1-1; D is possibly TRBD1 (5 bases). Germline loops: CDR1 SGHTA, CDR2 FQGTGA. Trimming took off 1 base at V and 4 bases at J, with 7 bases between the two ends. The CDR3 has 13 amino acids. The CDR3 sequence is CASSLRDSTEAFF. The DNA of the CDR3 is TGTGCCAGCAGCTTAAGAGACAGCACTGAAGCTTTCTTT.

This chain uses TRBV29-1 with TRBJ1-4, with D unresolved. CDR1 SQVTM and CDR2 ANQGSEA come from the germline V gene. The CDR3 has 14 amino acids. V was pared by 4 bases and J by 3 bases, with 12 bases between. CDR3 nucleotides: TGCAGCGTTGTTCCTCGGAGCTCTAATGAAAAACTGTTTTTT. The encoded protein is CSVVPRSSNEKLFF.

The chain carries TRBV30 and TRBJ1-1, with D unclear. The germline V gene has CDR1 GTSNPN and CDR2 SVGIG (reference sequence). The CDR3 is 12 residues long. V lost 5 bases and J 1 base, leaving 8 bases between the germline ends. The CDR3 reads CAWHRQNTEAFF. The CDR3 region has the DNA TGTGCCTGGCACCGACAGAACACTGAAGCTTTCTTT.

This clone occurred once. The chain carries TRBV5-1 and TRBJ1-4, with 7 bases identical to TRBD1. After removal of 3 bases from V and 4 bases from J, the junction contained 3 bases not matched to a gene. The CDR3 covers 14 residues. Germline V gene lookup returns CDR1 SGHRS and CDR2 YFSETQ. This CDR3 reads CASSSGTVNEKLFF. For the CDR3, the DNA is TGCGCCAGCAGCTCCGGGACAGTTAATGAAAAACTGTTTTTT.

The V gene is TRBV18, the J gene TRBJ2-1; no reliable D call. This CDR3 region has 11 residues. Germline values: CDR1 KGHSH, CDR2 LQKENI. V lost 2 bases, J lost 8 bases, and 4 bases lay in between. The CDR3 loop is CASSPIDEQFF. In DNA form, the CDR3 reads TGTGCCAGCTCACCAATCGATGAGCAGTTCTTC.

This chain's CDR3 is CASSYLRTGQETQYF. For the CDR3, the DNA is TGTGCCAGCAGTTACTTACGGACAGGGCAAGAGACCCAGTACTTC. V usage is TRBV6-5 and J usage is TRBJ2-5; 8 positions agree with TRBD1. The germline gives CDR1 MNHEY, CDR2 SVGAGI. The CDR3 length is 15 residues. Germline trimming cut 1 base from V and 2 bases from J; bases unmatched to any gene: 3.

The chain is built from TRBV9 and TRBJ2-1; 9 bases map to TRBD1. Germline loops: CDR1 SGDLS, CDR2 YYNGEE. CDR3 length: 16 amino acids. V lost 0 bases, J lost 4 bases, and 5 bases stayed unmatched. The CDR3 DNA sequence: TGTGCCAGCAGCGTAGACGGACAGGGGATATACAATGAGCAGTTCTTC. Encoded protein: CASSVDGQGIYNEQFF.

J is TRBJ2-3 and V is TRBV9; D is unclear. The CDR3 is made up of 13 amino acids. The germline CDR1 and CDR2 sequences are SGDLS and YYNGEE. V lost 0 bases and J 6 bases, leaving 8 bases between the germline ends. The CDR3 spells CASSVEFSDTQYF. The CDR3 bases are TGTGCCAGCAGCGTAGAGTTCTCCGATACGCAGTATTTT.